This note documents a single T cell receptor (beta chain) sequence. The CDR3 sequence is 14 residues long. Trimming took 5 bases from V and 1 from J, leaving 12 bases between them. Germline values: CDR1 SGHNT, CDR2 YYREEE (reference sequence). Profiled with immunoSEQ multiplex PCR; TCRdb holds only in-frame clones, not every one. The sample has roughly 38,000 clones, about 90% seen once. The data derive from a study of control samples from healthy donors and cancer patients. The sample taken for sequencing was blood. The chain combines TRBV5-4 with TRBJ1-2; D not certain. The sequence was collected from a woman aged 45-65 years in good health. The CDR3 DNA is TGTGCCAGCAGGGTAGGGAACAGTAACTATGGCTACACCTTC. Encoded protein: CASRVGNSNYGYTF.